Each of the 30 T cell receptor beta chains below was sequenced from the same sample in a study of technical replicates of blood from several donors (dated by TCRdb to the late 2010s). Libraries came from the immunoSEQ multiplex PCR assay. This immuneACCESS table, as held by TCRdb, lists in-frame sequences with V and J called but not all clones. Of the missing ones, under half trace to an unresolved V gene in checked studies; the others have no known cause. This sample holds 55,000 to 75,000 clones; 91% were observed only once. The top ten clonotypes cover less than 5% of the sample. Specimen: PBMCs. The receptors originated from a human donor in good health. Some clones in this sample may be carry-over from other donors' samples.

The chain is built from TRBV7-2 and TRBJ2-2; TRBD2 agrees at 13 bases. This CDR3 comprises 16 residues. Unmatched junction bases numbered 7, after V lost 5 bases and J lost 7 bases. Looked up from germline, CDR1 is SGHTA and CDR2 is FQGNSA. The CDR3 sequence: CASSKGLAGADGELFF. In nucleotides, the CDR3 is TGTGCCAGCAGCAAAGGACTAGCGGGAGCGGACGGGGAGCTGTTTTTT. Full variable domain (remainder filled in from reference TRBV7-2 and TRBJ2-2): GAGVSQSPSNKVTEKGKDVELRCDPISGHTALYWYRQSLGQGLEFLIYFQGNSAPDKSGLPSDRFSAERTGGSVSTLTIQRTQQEDSAVYLCASSKGLAGADGELFFGEGSRLTVL.

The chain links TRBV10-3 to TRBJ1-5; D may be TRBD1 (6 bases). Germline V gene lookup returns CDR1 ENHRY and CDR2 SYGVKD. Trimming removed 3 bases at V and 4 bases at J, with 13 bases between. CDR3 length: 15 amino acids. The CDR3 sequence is CAISDRAQGNQPQHF. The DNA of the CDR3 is TGTGCCATCAGTGACAGGGCCCAGGGGAATCAGCCCCAGCATTTT.

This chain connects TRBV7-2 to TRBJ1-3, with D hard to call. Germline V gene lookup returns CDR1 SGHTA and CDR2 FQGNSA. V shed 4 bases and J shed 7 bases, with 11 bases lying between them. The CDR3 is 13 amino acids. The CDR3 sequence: CASSSFERNTIYF. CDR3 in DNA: TGTGCCAGCAGCTCCTTTGAACGGAACACCATATATTTT.

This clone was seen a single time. CDR3 protein: CSAGRKAEAFF. The CDR3 DNA sequence: TGCAGTGCTGGGAGGAAGGCTGAAGCTTTCTTT. The chain combines TRBV20-1 with TRBJ1-1; D remains unclear. Between the trimmed V and J ends, which lost 5 bases and 6 bases, there was a span of 10 bases. This CDR3 is built from 11 residues. CDR1 is DFQATT and CDR2 is SNEGSKA in the germline V gene (reference sequence).

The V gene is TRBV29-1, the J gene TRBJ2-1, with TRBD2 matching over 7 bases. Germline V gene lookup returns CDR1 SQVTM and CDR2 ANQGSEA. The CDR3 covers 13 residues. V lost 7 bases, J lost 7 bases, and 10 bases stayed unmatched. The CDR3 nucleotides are TGCAGCGCCGGGGGGACCGGGGGGAATGAGCAGTTCTTC. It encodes CSAGGTGGNEQFF.

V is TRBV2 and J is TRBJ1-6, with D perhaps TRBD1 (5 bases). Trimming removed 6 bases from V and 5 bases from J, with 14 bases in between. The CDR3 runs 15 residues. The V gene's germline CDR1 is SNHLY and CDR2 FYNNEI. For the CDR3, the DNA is TGTGCCAGCAGCAGGGAGGCCCGGAATAATTCACCCCTCCACTTT. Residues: CASSREARNNSPLHF.

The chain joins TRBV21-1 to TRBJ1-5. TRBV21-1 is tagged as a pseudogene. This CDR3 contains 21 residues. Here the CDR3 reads CASSKARLRTGDIYSNQPQHF. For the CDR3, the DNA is TGTGCCAGCAGCAAAGCTCGACTCAGGACCGGGGATATATATAGCAATCAGCCCCAGCATTTT.

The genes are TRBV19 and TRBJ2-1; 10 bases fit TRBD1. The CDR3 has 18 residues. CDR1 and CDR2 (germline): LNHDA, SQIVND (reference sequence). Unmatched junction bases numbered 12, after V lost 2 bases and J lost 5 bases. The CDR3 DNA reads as TGTGCCAGTAGTATAAACCTGGACAGGGGGTTTTACGACAATGAGCAGTTCTTC. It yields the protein CASSINLDRGFYDNEQFF.

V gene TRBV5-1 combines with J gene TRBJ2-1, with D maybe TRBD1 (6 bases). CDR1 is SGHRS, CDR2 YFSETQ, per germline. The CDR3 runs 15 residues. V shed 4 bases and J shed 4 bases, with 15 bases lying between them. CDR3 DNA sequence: TGCGCCAGCAGCCAGGGGATGGGGGCTTACAATGAGCAGTTCTTC. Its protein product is CASSQGMGAYNEQFF.

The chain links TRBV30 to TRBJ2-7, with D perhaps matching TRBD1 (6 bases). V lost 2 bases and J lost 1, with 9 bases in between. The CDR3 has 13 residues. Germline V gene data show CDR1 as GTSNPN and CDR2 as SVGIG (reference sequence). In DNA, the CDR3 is TGTGCCTGGAGTTCCGGACAGTCCTACGAGCAGTACTTC. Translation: CAWSSGQSYEQYF.

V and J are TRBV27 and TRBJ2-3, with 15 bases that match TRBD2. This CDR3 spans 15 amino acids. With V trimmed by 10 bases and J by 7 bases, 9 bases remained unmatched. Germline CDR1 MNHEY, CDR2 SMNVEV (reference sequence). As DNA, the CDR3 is TGTGCCACCTCCGGACTAGCGGGAGGGCCCCATACGCAGTATTTT. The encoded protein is CATSGLAGGPHTQYF.

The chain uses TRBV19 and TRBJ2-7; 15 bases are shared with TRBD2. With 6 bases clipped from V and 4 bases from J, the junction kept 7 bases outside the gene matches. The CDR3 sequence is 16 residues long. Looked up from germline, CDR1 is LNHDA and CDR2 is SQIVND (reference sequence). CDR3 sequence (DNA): TGTGCCAGTAGCGACCCTGGGACTAGCGGGAGGTACGAGCAGTACTTC. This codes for CASSDPGTSGRYEQYF. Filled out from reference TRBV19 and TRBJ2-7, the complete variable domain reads DGGITQSPKYLFRKEGQNVTLSCEQNLNHDAMYWYRQDPGQGLRLIYYSQIVNDFQKGDIAEGYSVSREKKESFPLTVTSAQKNPTAFYLCASSDPGTSGRYEQYFGPGTRLTVT.

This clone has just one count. The CDR3 protein is CASSLYGSGNTIYF. CDR3 DNA: TGTGCCAGCAGTTTATACGGCTCTGGAAACACCATATATTTT. V usage is TRBV27 and J usage is TRBJ1-3; D not resolved. V shed 1 base and J shed 0 bases, with 4 bases lying between them. CDR3 length: 14 residues. The germline V gene has CDR1 MNHEY and CDR2 SMNVEV (reference sequence).

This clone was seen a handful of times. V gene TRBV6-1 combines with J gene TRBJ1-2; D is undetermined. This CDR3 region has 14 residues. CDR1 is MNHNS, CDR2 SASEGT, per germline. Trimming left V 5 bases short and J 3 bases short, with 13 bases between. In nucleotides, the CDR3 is TGTGCCAGCAGTCCCGTGGCAGATCACTATGGCTACACCTTC. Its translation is CASSPVADHYGYTF.

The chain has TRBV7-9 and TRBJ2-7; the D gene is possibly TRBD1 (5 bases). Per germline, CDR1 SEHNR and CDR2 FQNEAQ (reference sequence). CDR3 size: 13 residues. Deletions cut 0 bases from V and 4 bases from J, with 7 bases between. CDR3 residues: CASSLAPGYEQYF. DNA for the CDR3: TGTGCCAGCAGCTTAGCGCCAGGGTACGAGCAGTACTTC.

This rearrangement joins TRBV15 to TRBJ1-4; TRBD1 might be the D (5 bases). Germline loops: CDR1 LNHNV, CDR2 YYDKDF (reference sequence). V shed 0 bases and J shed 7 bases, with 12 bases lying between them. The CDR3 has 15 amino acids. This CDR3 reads CATSRDVSRVEKLFF. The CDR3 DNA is TGTGCCACCAGCAGAGATGTAAGCAGGGTTGAAAAACTGTTTTTT.

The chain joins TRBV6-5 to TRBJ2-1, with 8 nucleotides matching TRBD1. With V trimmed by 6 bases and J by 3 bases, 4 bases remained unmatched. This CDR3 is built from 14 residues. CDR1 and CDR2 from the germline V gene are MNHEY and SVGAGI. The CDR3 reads CASRTGTGYNEQFF. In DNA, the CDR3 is TGTGCCAGCAGGACCGGGACAGGCTACAATGAGCAGTTCTTC.

The CDR3 spells CASSGTINSPLHF. In DNA form, the CDR3 reads TGTGCCAGTAGTGGGACTATTAATTCACCCCTCCACTTT. V is TRBV19 and J is TRBJ1-6, with D possibly TRBD1 on 5 matching bases. V dropped 5 bases and J dropped 6 bases, with 8 bases sitting between them. The germline gives CDR1 LNHDA, CDR2 SQIVND (reference sequence). The CDR3 is made up of 13 amino acids.

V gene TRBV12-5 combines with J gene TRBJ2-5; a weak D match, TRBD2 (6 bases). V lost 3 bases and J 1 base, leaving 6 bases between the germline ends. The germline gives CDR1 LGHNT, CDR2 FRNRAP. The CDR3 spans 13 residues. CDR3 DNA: TGTGCTAGTGGTTTCGGGGGCCAAGAGACCCAGTACTTC. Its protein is CASGFGGQETQYF. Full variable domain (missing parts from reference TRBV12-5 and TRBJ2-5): DARVTQTPRHKVTEMGQEVTMRCQPILGHNTVFWYRQTMMQGLELLAYFRNRAPLDDSGMPKDRFSAEMPDATLATLKIQPSEPRDSAVYFCASGFGGQETQYFGPGTRLLVL.

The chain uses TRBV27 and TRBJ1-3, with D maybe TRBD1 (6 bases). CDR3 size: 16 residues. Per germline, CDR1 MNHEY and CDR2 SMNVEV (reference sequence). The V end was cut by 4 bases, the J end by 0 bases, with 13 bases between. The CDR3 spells CASSSGTPLSGNTIYF. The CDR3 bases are TGTGCCAGCAGTTCTGGGACACCGCTCTCTGGAAACACCATATATTTT.

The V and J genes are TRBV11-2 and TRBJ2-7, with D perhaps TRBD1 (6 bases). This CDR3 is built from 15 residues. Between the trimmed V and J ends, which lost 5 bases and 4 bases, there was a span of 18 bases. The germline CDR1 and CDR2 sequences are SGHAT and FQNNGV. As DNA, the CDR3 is TGTGCCAGCAGCACTTCGACAGGTGCATTATACGAGCAGTACTTC. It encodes CASSTSTGALYEQYF. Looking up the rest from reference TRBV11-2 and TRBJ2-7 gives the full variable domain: EAGVAQSPRYKIIEKRQSVAFWCNPISGHATLYWYQQILGQGPKLLIQFQNNGVVDDSQLPKDRFSAERLKGVDSTLKIQPAKLEDSAVYLCASSTSTGALYEQYFGPGTRLTVT.

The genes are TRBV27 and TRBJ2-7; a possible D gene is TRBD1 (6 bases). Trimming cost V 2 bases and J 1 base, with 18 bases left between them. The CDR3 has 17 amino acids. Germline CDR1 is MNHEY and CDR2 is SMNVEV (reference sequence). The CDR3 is CASSLRGYGPVSYEQYF. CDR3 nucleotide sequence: TGTGCCAGCAGTTTAAGGGGGTACGGACCGGTATCCTACGAGCAGTACTTC.

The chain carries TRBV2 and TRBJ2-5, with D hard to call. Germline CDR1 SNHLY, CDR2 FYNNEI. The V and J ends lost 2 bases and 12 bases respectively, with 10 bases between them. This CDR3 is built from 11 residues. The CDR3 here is CASSEYTTEYF. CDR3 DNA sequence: TGTGCCAGCAGTGAATATACTACGGAGTACTTC.

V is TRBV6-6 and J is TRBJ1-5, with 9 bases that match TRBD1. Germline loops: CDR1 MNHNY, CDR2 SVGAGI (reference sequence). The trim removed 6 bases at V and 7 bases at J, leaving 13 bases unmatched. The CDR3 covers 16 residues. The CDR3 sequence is CASRPPTGGVSQPQHF. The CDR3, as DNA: TGTGCCAGCAGACCGCCGACAGGGGGGGTTTCGCAGCCCCAGCATTTT.

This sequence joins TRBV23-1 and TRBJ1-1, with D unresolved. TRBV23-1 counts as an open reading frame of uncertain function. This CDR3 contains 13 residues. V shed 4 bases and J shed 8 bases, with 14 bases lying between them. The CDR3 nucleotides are TGCGCCAGCAGTCCCGGCTTAAGGGAGGAAGCTTTCTTT. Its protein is CASSPGLREEAFF.

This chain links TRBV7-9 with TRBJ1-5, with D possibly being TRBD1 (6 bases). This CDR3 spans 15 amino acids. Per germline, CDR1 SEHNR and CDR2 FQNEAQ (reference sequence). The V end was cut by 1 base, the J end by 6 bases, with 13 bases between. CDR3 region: CASSLDGGITQPQHF. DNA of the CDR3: TGTGCCAGCAGCTTAGATGGGGGCATAACTCAGCCCCAGCATTTT.

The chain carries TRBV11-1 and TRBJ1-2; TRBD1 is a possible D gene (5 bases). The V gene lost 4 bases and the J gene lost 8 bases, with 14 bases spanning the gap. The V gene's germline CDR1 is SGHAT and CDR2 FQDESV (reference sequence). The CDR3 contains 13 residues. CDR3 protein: CASSSGGYWGYTF. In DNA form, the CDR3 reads TGTGCCAGCAGCTCCGGGGGGTACTGGGGCTACACCTTC.

The CDR3 DNA reads as TGCGCCAGCAGCCAAGACGGACAGTATGGCTACACCTTC. Its translation: CASSQDGQYGYTF. The chain is built from TRBV4-3 and TRBJ1-2; maybe TRBD1 (6 bases). The ends were cut back, 0 bases at V and 5 bases at J, with 7 bases in the middle. Germline CDR1 reads LGHNA; CDR2 reads YSLEER. The CDR3 runs to 13 residues.

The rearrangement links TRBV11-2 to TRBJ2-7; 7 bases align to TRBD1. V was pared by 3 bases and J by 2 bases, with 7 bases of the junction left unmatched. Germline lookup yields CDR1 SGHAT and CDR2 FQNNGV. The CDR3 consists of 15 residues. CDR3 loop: CASSLNERGPYEQYF. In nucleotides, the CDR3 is TGTGCCAGCAGCTTGAACGAAAGGGGGCCCTACGAGCAGTACTTC.

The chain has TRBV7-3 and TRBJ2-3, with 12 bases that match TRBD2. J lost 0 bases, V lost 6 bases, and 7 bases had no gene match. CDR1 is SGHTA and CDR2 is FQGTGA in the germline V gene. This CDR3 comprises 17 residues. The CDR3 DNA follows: TGTGCCAGCAGGTTGATGGGACTAGCGGGTAGCACAGATACGCAGTATTTT. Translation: CASRLMGLAGSTDTQYF.